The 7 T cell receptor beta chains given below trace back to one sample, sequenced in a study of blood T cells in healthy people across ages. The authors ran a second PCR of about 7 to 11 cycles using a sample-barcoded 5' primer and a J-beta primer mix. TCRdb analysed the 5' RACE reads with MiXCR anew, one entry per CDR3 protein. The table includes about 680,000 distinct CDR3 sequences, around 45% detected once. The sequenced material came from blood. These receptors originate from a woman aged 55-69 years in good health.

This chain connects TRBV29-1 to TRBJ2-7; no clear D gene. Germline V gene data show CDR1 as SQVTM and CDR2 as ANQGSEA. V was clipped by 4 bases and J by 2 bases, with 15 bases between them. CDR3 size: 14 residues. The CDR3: CSVAWVAPAYEQYF. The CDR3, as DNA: TGCAGCGTTGCGTGGGTCGCACCCGCCTACGAGCAGTACTTC.

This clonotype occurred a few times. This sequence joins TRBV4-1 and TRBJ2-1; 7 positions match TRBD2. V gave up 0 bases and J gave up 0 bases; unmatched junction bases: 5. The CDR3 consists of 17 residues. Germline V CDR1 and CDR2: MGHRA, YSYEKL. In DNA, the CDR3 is TGCGCCAGCAGCCAAGATTCCAGCGGGGCCTCCTACAATGAGCAGTTCTTC. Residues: CASSQDSSGASYNEQFF.

This CDR3 is CASSTGLFGGEQYF. The CDR3 coding sequence is TGTGCCAGCAGCACGGGTCTCTTCGGGGGCGAGCAGTACTTC. This chain connects TRBV28 to TRBJ2-5; a possible D gene is TRBD2 (6 bases). The DNA end is more similar to TRBJ2-7, so the J call may be wrong. The CDR3 consists of 14 residues. Germline V gene sequence: CDR1 MDHEN, CDR2 SYDVKM.

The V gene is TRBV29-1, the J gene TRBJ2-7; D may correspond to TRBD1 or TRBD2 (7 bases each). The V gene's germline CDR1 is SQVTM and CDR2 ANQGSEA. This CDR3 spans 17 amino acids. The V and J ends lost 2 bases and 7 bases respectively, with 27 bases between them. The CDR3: CSVEWEGTDKPYNEQYF. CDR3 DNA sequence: TGCAGCGTTGAATGGGAGGGGACAGATAAACCGTACAATGAGCAGTACTTC.

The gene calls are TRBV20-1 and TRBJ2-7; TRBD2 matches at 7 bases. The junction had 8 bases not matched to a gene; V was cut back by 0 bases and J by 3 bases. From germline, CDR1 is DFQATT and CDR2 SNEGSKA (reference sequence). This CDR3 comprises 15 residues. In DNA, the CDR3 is TGCAGTGCTAGAGATTCGGCGGGAGCCGACTACGAGCAGTACTTC. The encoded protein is CSARDSAGADYEQYF.

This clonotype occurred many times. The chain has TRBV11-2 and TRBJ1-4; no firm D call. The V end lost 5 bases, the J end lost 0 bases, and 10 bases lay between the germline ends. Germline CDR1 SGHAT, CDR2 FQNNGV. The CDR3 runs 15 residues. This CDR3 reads CASSTKIATNEKLFF. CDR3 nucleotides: TGTGCCAGCAGCACTAAAATTGCAACTAATGAAAAACTGTTTTTT.

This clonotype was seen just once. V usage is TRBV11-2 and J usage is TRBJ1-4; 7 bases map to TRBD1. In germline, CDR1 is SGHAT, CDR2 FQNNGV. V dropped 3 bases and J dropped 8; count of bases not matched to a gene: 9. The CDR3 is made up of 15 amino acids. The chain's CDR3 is CASSLMAGGGEKLFF. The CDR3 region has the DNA TGTGCCAGCAGCTTGATGGCAGGGGGAGGAGAAAAACTGTTTTTT.